This TCR beta chain came from a study of T-cell reconstitution after alpha-beta-depleted transplantation in children. Study results and limitations: Among T cells one year after transplant, newly produced cells accounted for most counts and diversity. At around two months after transplant, the alpha-beta T cells were reportedly derived from several hundred expanded clones that came from non-depleted graft cells. The study traced high day-60 TCRbeta diversity in some patients to surviving recipient T cells and thymic progenitors.

About this clonotype: The antigen remains undetermined.

Trimming took 1 base from V and 3 from J, leaving 16 bases between them. This CDR3 is built from 17 residues. Germline assignment: CDR1 LGHNA and CDR2 YNFKEQ. Unique molecular identifiers were incorporated when the TCRbeta library was constructed. TCRdb recomputed calls from the PCR reads with MiXCR, one row per CDR3 protein. Seen here are about 130,000 distinct CDR3 sequences, about 9.5% observed once, and the top ten hold 20% to 30%. The receptor was derived from a girl under three years old who had a stem cell transplant for combined immunodeficiency, so the T cells may come from the graft donor. Source: PBMCs, mostly from graft donor cells, taken 180 days after TCRalphabeta/CD19-depleted stem cell transplant. The chain employs TRBV4-2 and TRBJ2-1, with a tentative D call TRBD2 (8 bases). CDR3 coding DNA: TGTGCCAGCAGCCAAGTCTGGGACAGCGGGGGCTACAATGAGCAGTTCTTC. Protein: CASSQVWDSGGYNEQFF.